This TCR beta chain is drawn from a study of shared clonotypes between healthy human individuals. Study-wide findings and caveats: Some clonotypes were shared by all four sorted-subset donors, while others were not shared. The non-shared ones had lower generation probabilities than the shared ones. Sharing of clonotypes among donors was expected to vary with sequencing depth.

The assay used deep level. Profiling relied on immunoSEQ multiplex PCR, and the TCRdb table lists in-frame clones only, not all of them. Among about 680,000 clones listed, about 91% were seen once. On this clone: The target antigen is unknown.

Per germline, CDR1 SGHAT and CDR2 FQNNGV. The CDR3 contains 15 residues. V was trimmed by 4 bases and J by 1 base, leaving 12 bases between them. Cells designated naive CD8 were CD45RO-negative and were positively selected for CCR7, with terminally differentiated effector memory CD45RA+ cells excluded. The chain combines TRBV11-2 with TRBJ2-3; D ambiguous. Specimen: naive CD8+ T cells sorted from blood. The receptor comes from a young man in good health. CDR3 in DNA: TGTGCCAGCAGCTCCCTTTTTGAGGGCACAGATACGCAGTATTTT. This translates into CASSSLFEGTDTQYF.